This is a list of T cell receptor beta chains from one sample in a study of T cell responses to AZD1222 COVID-19 vaccine. Sequencing used immunoSEQ multiplex PCR; TCRdb keeps in-frame clones, though not all of them. The sample has about 140,000 clones; about 93% are singletons. The sample consisted of peripheral blood, taken 28 days after the second AZD1222 dose. Receptor source: an adult who received the AZD1222 COVID-19 vaccine. Both conserved end residues are part of each CDR3. The D gene is left open where the match is weak. A row's size may be missing; if present it is once, few, many or a size class.

abundance: few
v_gene: TRBV18
j_gene: TRBJ2-2
d_gene: .
CDR3nt: TGTGCCAGCTCCCTCGGGGGCAACACCGGGGAGCTGTTTTTT
CDR3aa: CASSLGGNTGELFF

abundance: once
v_gene: TRBV18
j_gene: TRBJ2-2
d_gene: .
CDR3nt: TGTGCCAGCTCACCAAATCTCCTGGGGCAGCCTCATCAGAACACCGGGGAGCTGTTTTTT
CDR3aa: CASSPNLLGQPHQNTGELFF

abundance: once
v_gene: TRBV15
j_gene: TRBJ1-1
d_gene: .
CDR3nt: TGTGCCACCAGCAGACCTCCGGGGGTGGCCCTAGCTTTCTTT
CDR3aa: CATSRPPGVALAFF

abundance: .
v_gene: TRBV28
j_gene: TRBJ1-2
d_gene: .
CDR3nt: TGTGCCAGCAGTTCTCCCCCTGATGTTGGGAATGGCTACACCTTC
CDR3aa: CASSSPPDVGNGYTF

abundance: .
v_gene: TRBV14
j_gene: TRBJ2-3
d_gene: .
CDR3nt: TGTGCCAGCAGCCAAGAAGGGCTCCTTGTAAGAGGAGATACGCAGTATTTT
CDR3aa: CASSQEGLLVRGDTQYF

abundance: .
v_gene: TRBV5-1
j_gene: TRBJ2-1
d_gene: TRBD2
CDR3nt: TGCGCCAGCAGCTTGGGTGCTAGCGGGGAAAGGAATGAGCAGTTCTTC
CDR3aa: CASSLGASGERNEQFF

abundance: .
v_gene: TRBV6-1
j_gene: TRBJ1-1
d_gene: .
CDR3nt: TGTGCCAGCAGTGATCAGGGACCTAGGAGAACTGAAGCTTTCTTT
CDR3aa: CASSDQGPRRTEAFF

abundance: .
v_gene: TRBV19
j_gene: TRBJ1-5
d_gene: TRBD1
CDR3nt: TGTGCCAGTAGTTCCCCGGGACAGGGTGGGGTCAATCAGCCCCAGCATTTT
CDR3aa: CASSSPGQGGVNQPQHF

abundance: .
v_gene: TRBV19
j_gene: TRBJ1-5
d_gene: .
CDR3nt: TGTGCCAGTAGTATTTGGGTGGGGGGCAATCAGCCCCAGCATTTT
CDR3aa: CASSIWVGGNQPQHF

abundance: .
v_gene: TRBV6-6
j_gene: TRBJ1-2
d_gene: .
CDR3nt: TGTGCCAGCAGTTGGGGACTCGTCGGGGGGGGATATGGCTACACCTTC
CDR3aa: CASSWGLVGGGYGYTF

abundance: .
v_gene: TRBV3-1/TRBV3-2
j_gene: TRBJ2-5
d_gene: TRBD1
CDR3nt: TGTGCCAGCAGCCAAGATCTGGACAGGGGGCTATCAGAGACCCAGTACTTC
CDR3aa: CASSQDLDRGLSETQYF

abundance: .
v_gene: TRBV18
j_gene: TRBJ2-5
d_gene: .
CDR3nt: TGTGCCAGCTCACCCGGCGTGGTGGAGACCCAGTACTTC
CDR3aa: CASSPGVVETQYF

abundance: once
v_gene: TRBV19
j_gene: TRBJ1-1
d_gene: .
CDR3nt: TGTGCCAGTAGTTCGTTCGGCGGAGCTTTCTTT
CDR3aa: CASSSFGGAFF

abundance: .
v_gene: TRBV5-1
j_gene: TRBJ2-2
d_gene: .
CDR3nt: TGCGCCAGCAGCTCTGCAGGGGGGACCGGGGAGCTGTTTTTT
CDR3aa: CASSSAGGTGELFF

abundance: .
v_gene: TRBV25-1
j_gene: TRBJ1-4
d_gene: .
CDR3nt: TGTGCCAGCAGTGAAGGAACGAGGGATGAAAAACTGTTTTTT
CDR3aa: CASSEGTRDEKLFF

abundance: .
v_gene: TRBV19
j_gene: TRBJ2-1
d_gene: TRBD1
CDR3nt: TGTGCCACAATGACGGGACAGGGGGCGGGATACAATGAGCAGTTCTTC
CDR3aa: CATMTGQGAGYNEQFF

abundance: .
v_gene: TRBV28
j_gene: TRBJ1-5
d_gene: TRBD1
CDR3nt: TGTGCCAGCAGCCCGACAGGGAATCTGTATCAGCCCCAGCATTTT
CDR3aa: CASSPTGNLYQPQHF

abundance: .
v_gene: TRBV4-1
j_gene: TRBJ2-1
d_gene: .
CDR3nt: TGCGCCAGCAGCCAAGGGCAGACCACCTACAATGAGCAGTTCTTC
CDR3aa: CASSQGQTTYNEQFF

abundance: .
v_gene: TRBV12-3/TRBV12-4
j_gene: TRBJ2-7
d_gene: TRBD1
CDR3nt: TGTGCCAGCAGCGACAGGGTTCAAGAGCAGTACTTC
CDR3aa: CASSDRVQEQYF

abundance: .
v_gene: TRBV6-5
j_gene: TRBJ1-1
d_gene: .
CDR3nt: TGTGCCAGCAGGGACCCGGGCACTGAAGCTTTCTTT
CDR3aa: CASRDPGTEAFF

abundance: .
v_gene: TRBV4-3
j_gene: TRBJ2-7
d_gene: .
CDR3nt: TGCGCCAGCAGCCAAGATGCGATAAGGTCCTACGAGCAGTACTTC
CDR3aa: CASSQDAIRSYEQYF

abundance: .
v_gene: TRBV25-1
j_gene: TRBJ1-2
d_gene: .
CDR3nt: TGTGCCAGCTGGGTCTCAAACTATGGCTACACCTTC
CDR3aa: CASWVSNYGYTF

abundance: .
v_gene: TRBV4-3
j_gene: TRBJ1-1
d_gene: .
CDR3nt: TGCGCCAGCAGCCAAGAGGCGGGGGACACTGAAGCTTTCTTT
CDR3aa: CASSQEAGDTEAFF

abundance: once
v_gene: TRBV4-1
j_gene: TRBJ1-2
d_gene: .
CDR3nt: TGCGCCAGCAGCCAGACAGCCGATACGAACGGCTACACCTTC
CDR3aa: CASSQTADTNGYTF

abundance: .
v_gene: TRBV27
j_gene: TRBJ2-1
d_gene: TRBD1
CDR3nt: TGTGCCAGCAGGCCCGGGACAGGGAGGGTCAATGAGCAGTTCTTC
CDR3aa: CASRPGTGRVNEQFF

abundance: .
v_gene: TRBV3-1/TRBV3-2
j_gene: TRBJ1-1
d_gene: TRBD1
CDR3nt: TGTGCCAGCAGCCAAGATCTGGTTCTTGGGACAGGGGCTGCTTTCTTT
CDR3aa: CASSQDLVLGTGAAFF

abundance: once
v_gene: TRBV5-4
j_gene: TRBJ2-7
d_gene: .
CDR3nt: TGTGCCAGCAGCTTGGCCGTAGGGCCAGGGTACGAGCAGTACTTC
CDR3aa: CASSLAVGPGYEQYF

abundance: .
v_gene: TRBV4-1
j_gene: TRBJ2-3
d_gene: TRBD2
CDR3nt: TGCGCCAGCGGGACTAGCGGGAGAAGGGCTGCAAGTCAGAGGACAGATACGCAGTATTTT
CDR3aa: CASGTSGRRAASQRTDTQYF

abundance: .
v_gene: TRBV7-2
j_gene: TRBJ2-5
d_gene: .
CDR3nt: TGTGCCAGCAGCTTTAGAGGGACCCAGTACTTC
CDR3aa: CASSFRGTQYF

abundance: .
v_gene: TRBV9
j_gene: TRBJ2-1
d_gene: TRBD2
CDR3nt: TGTGCCAGCAGCGTAGAGATGGGCGGGAGCTCCTACAATGAGCAGTTCTTC
CDR3aa: CASSVEMGGSSYNEQFF

abundance: .
v_gene: TRBV7-9
j_gene: TRBJ1-1
d_gene: TRBD1
CDR3nt: TGTGCCAGCAGCTCGGTGACAGGGCGAGACACTGAAGCTTTCTTT
CDR3aa: CASSSVTGRDTEAFF

abundance: once
v_gene: TRBV7-8
j_gene: TRBJ1-4
d_gene: .
CDR3nt: TGTGCCAGCAGCCCTTCTGCCAGTCTATCTAATGAAAAACTGTTTTTT
CDR3aa: CASSPSASLSNEKLFF

abundance: .
v_gene: TRBV4-3
j_gene: TRBJ1-2
d_gene: .
CDR3nt: TGCGCCAGCAGCCAAGTGGGGGGTAACTATGGCTACACCTTC
CDR3aa: CASSQVGGNYGYTF

abundance: once
v_gene: TRBV4-1
j_gene: TRBJ2-5
d_gene: .
CDR3nt: TGCGCCAGCAGCCAAGAGTATTCAGGGGCGGGAGAGACCCAGTACTTC
CDR3aa: CASSQEYSGAGETQYF

abundance: .
v_gene: TRBV27
j_gene: TRBJ2-3
d_gene: .
CDR3nt: TGTGCGAGCAATATAGGCACAGATACGCAGTATTTT
CDR3aa: CASNIGTDTQYF

abundance: .
v_gene: TRBV5-1
j_gene: TRBJ2-5
d_gene: .
CDR3nt: TGCGCCAGCAGCTTGGGGCAGGGTGAGACCCAGTACTTC
CDR3aa: CASSLGQGETQYF

abundance: .
v_gene: TRBV7-2
j_gene: TRBJ1-3
d_gene: .
CDR3nt: TGTGCCAGCAGCTTATCGGTCAACTCTGGAAACACCATATATTTT
CDR3aa: CASSLSVNSGNTIYF

abundance: .
v_gene: TRBV19
j_gene: TRBJ1-6
d_gene: .
CDR3nt: TGTGCCAGTAGTGGCGGGATGGCCAATTCACCCCTCCACTTT
CDR3aa: CASSGGMANSPLHF

abundance: .
v_gene: TRBV5-1
j_gene: TRBJ2-7
d_gene: TRBD2
CDR3nt: TGCGCCAGCAGTTGGACTAGTGGATTAAGCTCCTACGAGCAGTACTTC
CDR3aa: CASSWTSGLSSYEQYF

abundance: .
v_gene: TRBV2
j_gene: TRBJ2-7
d_gene: TRBD2
CDR3nt: TGTGCCAGCAGTGAACTCGGGACTAGCGGGCACACCTACGAGCAGTACTTC
CDR3aa: CASSELGTSGHTYEQYF

abundance: .
v_gene: TRBV19
j_gene: TRBJ1-6
d_gene: .
CDR3nt: TGTGCCAGTGGGACGAGCTCCTATAATTCACCCCTCCACTTT
CDR3aa: CASGTSSYNSPLHF

abundance: .
v_gene: TRBV9
j_gene: TRBJ1-6
d_gene: .
CDR3nt: TGTGCCAGCAGCGTAGGGGATAACGGGACACCCCTCCACTTT
CDR3aa: CASSVGDNGTPLHF

abundance: .
v_gene: TRBV7-8
j_gene: TRBJ1-1
d_gene: TRBD1
CDR3nt: TGTGCCAGCAGGAGTACAGGGGGCGGCCTGAACACTGAAGCTTTCTTT
CDR3aa: CASRSTGGGLNTEAFF

abundance: .
v_gene: TRBV7-2
j_gene: TRBJ1-5
d_gene: .
CDR3nt: TGTGCCAGCAGCTTCGACGGGAATCAGCCCCAGCATTTT
CDR3aa: CASSFDGNQPQHF

abundance: .
v_gene: TRBV5-6
j_gene: TRBJ2-5
d_gene: TRBD1
CDR3nt: TGTGCCAGCATCCAGCGGACAGGTCTTGTTAGGTCGGAGACCCAGTACTTC
CDR3aa: CASIQRTGLVRSETQYF

abundance: .
v_gene: TRBV5-6
j_gene: TRBJ1-1
d_gene: TRBD1
CDR3nt: TGTGCCAGCAGCTGGATACAGGGGGGGGTCACTGAAGCTTTCTTT
CDR3aa: CASSWIQGGVTEAFF

abundance: once
v_gene: TRBV6-5
j_gene: TRBJ2-1
d_gene: .
CDR3nt: TGTGCCAGCAGAAAAATAGGGGACGAGCAGTTCTTC
CDR3aa: CASRKIGDEQFF

abundance: .
v_gene: TRBV5-6
j_gene: TRBJ2-1
d_gene: .
CDR3nt: TGTGCCAGCAGCTTGGTGGGGAGGACATACAATGAGCAGTTCTTC
CDR3aa: CASSLVGRTYNEQFF

abundance: .
v_gene: TRBV7-3
j_gene: TRBJ2-2
d_gene: .
CDR3nt: TGTGCCAGCAGCTTATTCGGCACCAACACTGGGGAGCTGTTTTTT
CDR3aa: CASSLFGTNTGELFF

abundance: .
v_gene: TRBV7-8
j_gene: TRBJ1-6
d_gene: .
CDR3nt: TGTGCCAGCAGCTTAGTCGGCGGGACCATCCATAATTCACCCCTCCACTTT
CDR3aa: CASSLVGGTIHNSPLHF

abundance: once
v_gene: TRBV11-2
j_gene: TRBJ2-7
d_gene: TRBD1
CDR3nt: TGTGCCAGCAGCTTAAGTGGCCAGGGGGACTACGAGCAGTACTTC
CDR3aa: CASSLSGQGDYEQYF

abundance: .
v_gene: TRBV6-5
j_gene: TRBJ1-2
d_gene: TRBD1
CDR3nt: TGTGCCAGCAGTCCAACCGGGACAGGGGACTATGGCTACACCTTC
CDR3aa: CASSPTGTGDYGYTF